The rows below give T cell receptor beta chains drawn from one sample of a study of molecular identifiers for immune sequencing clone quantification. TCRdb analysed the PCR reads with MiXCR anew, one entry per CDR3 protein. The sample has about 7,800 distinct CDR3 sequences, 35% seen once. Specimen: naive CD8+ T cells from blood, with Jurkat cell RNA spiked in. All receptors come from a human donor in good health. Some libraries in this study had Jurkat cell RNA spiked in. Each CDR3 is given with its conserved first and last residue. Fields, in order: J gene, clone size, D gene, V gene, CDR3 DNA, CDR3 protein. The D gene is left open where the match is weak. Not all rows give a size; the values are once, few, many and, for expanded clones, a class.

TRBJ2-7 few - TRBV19 TGTGCCAGTAGTATAGCGGGGGCGAGGACCTACGAGCAGTACTTC CASSIAGARTYEQYF
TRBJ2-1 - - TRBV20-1 TGCAGTGCTAGAGGTCGACAGACCAGCTCCTACAATGAGCAGTTCTTC CSARGRQTSSYNEQFF
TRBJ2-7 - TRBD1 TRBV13 TGTGCCAGCAGCTCAGCCGGGACAGGGGGCTTCGACGAGCAGTACTTC CASSSAGTGGFDEQYF
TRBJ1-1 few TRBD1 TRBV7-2 TGTGCCAGCAGTCAGGACAGGTCGATGTTGAACACTGAAGCTTTCTTT CASSQDRSMLNTEAFF
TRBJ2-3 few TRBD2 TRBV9 TGTGCCAGCAGCGTAACACTAGCGGTCACAGATACGCAGTATTTT CASSVTLAVTDTQYF
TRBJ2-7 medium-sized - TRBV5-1 TGCGCCAGCAGCGATTCCCCCGACTACGAGCAGTACTTC CASSDSPDYEQYF
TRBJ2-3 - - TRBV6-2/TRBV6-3 TGTGCCAGCAGTTATTGGAGGGATACGCTGTATTTT CASSYWRDTLYF
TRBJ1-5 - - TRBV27 TGTGCCAGCAGGACAGGTCTACAGCCCCAGCATTTT CASRTGLQPQHF
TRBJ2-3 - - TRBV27 TGTGCCAGCAGTCTAGCTCCCACAGATACGCAGTATTTT CASSLAPTDTQYF
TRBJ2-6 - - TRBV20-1 TGCAGTGCTAGGGACGGGAAATTCATAAGCTCTGAGGCCAACGTCCTGACTTTC CSARDGKFISSEANVLTF
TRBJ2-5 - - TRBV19 TGTGCCAGAAGTATAGCCGGGGCTGGGATCTTTGGCCAAGAGACCCAGTACTTC CARSIAGAGIFGQETQYF
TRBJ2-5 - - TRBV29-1 TGCAGCGTTGAGCCTTGGAACCAAGAGACCCAGTACTTC CSVEPWNQETQYF
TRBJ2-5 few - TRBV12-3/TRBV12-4 TGTGCCAGCAGTTTTCAGGGTCACCAAGAGACCCAGTACTTC CASSFQGHQETQYF
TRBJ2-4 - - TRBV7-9 TGTGCCAGCAGCTTAGGCCTGGCGGGCGACAAAAACATTCAGTACTTC CASSLGLAGDKNIQYF
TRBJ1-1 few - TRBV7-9 TGTGCCAGCAGCTTAAGCCAGGAGAACACTGAAGCTTTCTTT CASSLSQENTEAFF
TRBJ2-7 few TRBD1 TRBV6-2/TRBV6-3 TGTGCCAGCAGTTCCCTCCCCGACAGGGGCTACACATCCGAGCAGTACTTC CASSSLPDRGYTSEQYF
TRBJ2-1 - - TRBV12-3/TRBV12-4 TGTGCCAGCAGTTTGTGGGGGACTGATTACAATGAGCAGTTCTTC CASSLWGTDYNEQFF
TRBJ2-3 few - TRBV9 TGTGCCAGTAACGAGGGGGCAGATACGCAGTATTTT CASNEGADTQYF
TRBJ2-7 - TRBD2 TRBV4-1 TGCGCCAGCAGCCAAGAGTCAACTAGCGGGAGATCCTACGAGCAGTACTTC CASSQESTSGRSYEQYF
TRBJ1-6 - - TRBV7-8 TGTGCCAGCAGCTTATCCGACGTACATAATTCACCCCTCCACTTT CASSLSDVHNSPLHF
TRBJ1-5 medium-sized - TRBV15 TGTGCCACCAGCATCAGGGGTATGCAGCCCCAGCATTTT CATSIRGMQPQHF
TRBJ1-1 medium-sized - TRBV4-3 TGCGCCAGCAGCCAAGTCCCGGAGACTGAAGCTTTCTTT CASSQVPETEAFF
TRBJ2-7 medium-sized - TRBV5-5 TGTGCCAGCAGCTCCGGGACCGCGGCCGACGAGCAGTACTTC CASSSGTAADEQYF
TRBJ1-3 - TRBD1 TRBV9 TGTGCCAGCAGCCCCTCGGGACAGGGCTCTGGAAACACCATATATTTT CASSPSGQGSGNTIYF
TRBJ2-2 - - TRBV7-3 TGTGCCAGCAGCTTAGTCACCGGGGAGCTGTTTTTT CASSLVTGELFF
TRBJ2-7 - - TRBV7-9 TGTGCCAGCAGCTTCGGAACAGGGATCGAGCAGTACTTC CASSFGTGIEQYF
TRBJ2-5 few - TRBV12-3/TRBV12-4 TGTGCCAGCAGTGATCTAGGGGCGACCTACAAAGAGACCCAGTACTTC CASSDLGATYKETQYF
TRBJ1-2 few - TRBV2 TGTGCCAGCTCATTGGGCATGGGGCAATATGGCTACACCTTC CASSLGMGQYGYTF
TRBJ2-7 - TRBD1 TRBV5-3 TGTGCCAGCAGCCATACAGGGGGCGGCTACGAGCAGTACTTC CASSHTGGGYEQYF
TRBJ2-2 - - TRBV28 TGTGCCAGCAGTCCGATTACAGGGAACACCGGGGAGCTGTTTTTT CASSPITGNTGELFF
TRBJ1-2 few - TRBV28 TGTGCCAGCAGTTTACAGGATGGCTACACCTTC CASSLQDGYTF
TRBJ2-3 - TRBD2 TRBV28 TGTGCCAGCAGTTTCTCCCTTTTACTAGCGGGAGAAGTAGATACGCAGTATTTT CASSFSLLLAGEVDTQYF
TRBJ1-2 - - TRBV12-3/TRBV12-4 TGTGCCAGCAGTTTCCCAGGGAGCTATGGCTACACCTTC CASSFPGSYGYTF
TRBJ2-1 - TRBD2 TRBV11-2 TGTGCCAGCAGCTTTACTAGCGGGACGGTCGACAATGAGCAGTTCTTC CASSFTSGTVDNEQFF
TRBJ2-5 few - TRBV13 TGTGCCAGCAGCGGAAAGAGACAAGAGACCCAGTACTTC CASSGKRQETQYF
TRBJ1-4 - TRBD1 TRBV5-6 TGTGCCAGCGGACAGGGAGCTAATGAAAAACTGTTTTTT CASGQGANEKLFF
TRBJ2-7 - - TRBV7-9 TGTGCCAGCAGCTTACTTCCAGATTACGAGCAGTACTTC CASSLLPDYEQYF
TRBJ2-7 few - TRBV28 TGTGCCAGCAGTTTAGCAGGACGCCTCGCCTACGAGCAGTACTTC CASSLAGRLAYEQYF
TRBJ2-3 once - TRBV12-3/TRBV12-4 TGTGCCAACAGTGCAGGAGATACGCAGTATTTT CANSAGDTQYF
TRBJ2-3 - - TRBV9 TGTGCCAGCAGCAAAGTTAGAACGGCCCGAGATACGCAGTATTTT CASSKVRTARDTQYF
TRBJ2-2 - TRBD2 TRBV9 TGTGCCAGCAGCCCCCCCGAGGCGCGGGAGGGCTTAGTGAGCGGGGAGCTGTTTTTT CASSPPEAREGLVSGELFF
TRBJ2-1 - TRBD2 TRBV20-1 TGCAGTGCCCCCGGCTTGAGCGGGAGTGGCTCCTACAATGAGCAGTTCTTC CSAPGLSGSGSYNEQFF
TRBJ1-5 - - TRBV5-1 TGCGCCAGCAGCTCCGAGGGTGTCGGGAGCAATCAGCCCCAGCAGTTT CASSSEGVGSNQPQQF
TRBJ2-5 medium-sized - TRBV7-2 TGTGCCAGCACCTGGGGGGCTGGTTGGGAGACCCAGTACTTC CASTWGAGWETQYF
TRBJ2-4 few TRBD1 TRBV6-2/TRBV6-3 TGTGCCAGCAGTGAAAACAGGGGCATAGCCAAAAACATTCAGTACTTC CASSENRGIAKNIQYF
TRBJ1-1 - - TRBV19 TGTGCCAGTAGTAGCCCCATACAGGGAAATACTGAAGCTTTCTTT CASSSPIQGNTEAFF
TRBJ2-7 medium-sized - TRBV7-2 TGTGCCAGCAGCTTAGGAGGTCCGACCTACGAGCAGTACTTC CASSLGGPTYEQYF
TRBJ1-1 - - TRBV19 TGTGCCAGTAGTATCGACAGTCCCACTGAAGCTTTCTTT CASSIDSPTEAFF